Included here is one T cell receptor (beta chain) sequence, with context. Its antigen is not known. The data were taken from a study of cytomegalovirus exposure and HLA in healthy donors. Healthy donors of bone marrow made up the group. 60 Vbeta and 13 Jbeta primers were used in PCR. Here immunoSEQ multiplex PCR was the method, and the copy in TCRdb shows in-frame clones only, minus some. Of about 160,000 clones listed, approximately 78% were seen once; the top ten hold approximately 1%. Whole-study findings and limits: At a 0.05 false discovery rate, a later analysis found 16,951 TCR beta sequences to be associated with HLA alleles. Sequencing depth across donors, presence/absence analyses assumed, was roughly uniform.

The specimen was PBMCs. The receptor was isolated from a girl aged 2 to 9 in good health and CMV-seropositive.

CDR3 loop: CASGSRTAGEAFF. The CDR3 DNA follows: TGCGCCAGCGGTTCACGTACAGCAGGTGAAGCTTTCTTT. The chain employs TRBV5-1 and TRBJ1-1; D is ambiguous. This CDR3 is 13 amino acids long. Germline V gives CDR1 SGHRS, CDR2 YFSETQ. Deletions cut 7 bases from V and 7 bases from J, with 17 bases between.